This T cell receptor (beta chain) comes out of a study of CD8+CD57+ T cells in acquired aplastic anemia (dated by TCRdb to 2017 to 2018). Notes on the research overall: A mean of 3.2 ug of DNA, ranging from roughly 0.2 to 27.4 ug, was extracted from sorted CD4+ and CD8+ cells. CD8+CD57+ expansion was defined as a frequency above the mean frequency observed in healthy subjects.

Per the germline V gene (reference sequence), LNHDA is the CDR1 and SQIVND is the CDR2. Ends trimmed: V by 9 bases, J by 8 bases; bases unmatched to a gene: 13. The CDR3 numbers 14 residues from cysteine through phenylalanine. Only the CDR3 DNA stays, 42 bases, in frame from base 1. Broad study findings and their caveats: CD8+ Simpson's diversity did not differ significantly between patients and healthy controls (P=0.060). Roughly 30 CD8+ CDR3 sequences were found to be shared between patients and controls, but these sequences appeared to be highly expressed in patients and within the immunodominant clones of the patients.

Note on this clonotype: Which antigen it targets is not known. The record has no base qualities; no much larger clone is one base away.

Patients chosen for sequencing had shown expansion of CD8+CD57+ cells by flow cytometry. Severe acquired aplastic anemia was diagnosed in all patients according to International Study of Aplastic Anemia and Agranulocytosis and Camitta criteria. At the time blood was sampled, none of the patients had received any therapy. The study deep-sequenced TCR repertoires of sorted CD4+ and CD8+ blood T cells from severe aplastic anemia patients and healthy subjects. Patients were enrolled in the USA under clinicaltrials.gov protocols 00001620, 01623167, 00001397, 00071045, 00081523 and 00961064. Ficoll-Paque density gradient centrifugation was used to isolate peripheral blood mononuclear cells. Before DNA extraction, CD4+ and CD8+ T cells were sorted by FACS or by magnetic beads. Genomic DNA was used as template for profiling of TCR beta VDJ combinations and CDR3 sequences. An Illumina HiSeq 2000 was the platform used for TCR repertoire sequencing. The study's processing was this. Repertoires were assessed using TRBV/TRBJ rearrangement plots, CDR3 size and DJ length profiles, and Simpson's diversity index. The immunodominant clone was defined as the most abundant DNA sequence in deep sequencing data. CDR3 amino acid sequences were checked for sharing across subjects and were also compared against the VDJdb database and published repertoires. Clones were called with MiXCR by TCRdb after fastp trimmed the public reads at Q25, and only in-frame beta chains were retained. Entries that share a CDR3 protein sequence are merged under the most common genes and DNA. Clone size and V and J calls follow TCRdb, not the original study. This sample gives around 430,000 distinct CDR3 sequences in total; roughly a third of them show up just once. The ten biggest clones cover 0.75% to 0.95% of the sample.

The sample consisted of sorted CD4+, CD8+, or CD8+CD57+ T cells (not recorded which) from PBMCs. The rearranged chain carries TRBV19 and TRBJ2-1; 7 of the junction bases match TRBD2. The receptor was isolated from a human donor with aplastic anemia. This receptor has the CDR3 CASSLELATDEQFF. The DNA sequence follows: TGTGCCAGCAGCCTTGAACTAGCGACCGATGAGCAGTTCTTC.